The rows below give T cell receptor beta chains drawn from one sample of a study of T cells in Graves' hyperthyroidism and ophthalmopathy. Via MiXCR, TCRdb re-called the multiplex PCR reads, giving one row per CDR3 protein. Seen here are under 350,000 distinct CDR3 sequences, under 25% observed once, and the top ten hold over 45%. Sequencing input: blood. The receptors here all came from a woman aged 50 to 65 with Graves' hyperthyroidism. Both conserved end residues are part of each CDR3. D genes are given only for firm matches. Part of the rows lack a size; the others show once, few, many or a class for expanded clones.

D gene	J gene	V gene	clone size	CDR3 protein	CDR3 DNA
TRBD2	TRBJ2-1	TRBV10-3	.	CASTGTSGGTSYNEQFF	TGTGCCTCCACAGGGACTAGCGGGGGGACTTCCTACAATGAGCAGTTCTTC
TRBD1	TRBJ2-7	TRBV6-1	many	CASRPAGTAYSYEQYF	TGTGCCAGCAGACCGGCAGGGACAGCTTACTCCTACGAGCAGTACTTC
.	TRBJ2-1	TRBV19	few	CASSIGGRGNEQFF	TGTGCCAGTAGTATAGGGGGGCGCGGCAATGAGCAGTTCTTC
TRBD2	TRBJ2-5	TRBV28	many	CASSPSYSGVGTQYF	TGTGCCAGCAGCCCCAGTTACAGCGGGGTGGGGACCCAGTACTTC
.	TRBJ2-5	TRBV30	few	CAWSTLGITETQYF	TGTGCCTGGTCTACACTAGGGATTACAGAGACCCAGTACTTC
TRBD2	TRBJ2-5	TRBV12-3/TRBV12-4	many	CASRAGYQETQYF	TGTGCCAGCAGAGCGGGGTACCAAGAGACCCAGTACTTC
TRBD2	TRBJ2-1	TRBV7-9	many	CASSRTGTSDEQFF	TGTGCCAGCAGCCGAACCGGGACTAGCGATGAGCAGTTCTTC
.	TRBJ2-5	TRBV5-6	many	CASSTLRAETQYF	TGTGCCAGCAGCACACTACGGGCGGAGACCCAGTACTTC
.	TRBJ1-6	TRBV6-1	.	CASSEALPPLGNSPLHF	TGTGCCAGCAGTGAAGCGCTTCCCCCTCTTGGGAATTCACCCCTCCACTTT
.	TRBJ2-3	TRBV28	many	CASSSAASTDTQYF	TGTGCCAGCAGTTCCGCGGCGAGCACAGATACGCAGTATTTT
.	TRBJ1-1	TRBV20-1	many	CSALQNKNTEAFF	TGCAGTGCCCTACAAAACAAGAACACTGAAGCTTTCTTT
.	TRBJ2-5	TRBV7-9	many	CASRLEETQYF	TGTGCCAGCAGATTGGAAGAGACCCAGTACTTC
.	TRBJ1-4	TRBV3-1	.	CASSPVPESEKLFF	TGTGCCAGCAGCCCAGTCCCGGAGAGTGAAAAACTGTTTTTT
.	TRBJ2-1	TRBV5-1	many	CASSLTGTSNEQFF	TGCGCCAGCAGCTTAACGGGGACATCCAATGAGCAGTTCTTC
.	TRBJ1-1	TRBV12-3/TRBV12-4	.	CASSDGAPTEAFF	TGTGCCAGCAGCGACGGGGCGCCGACTGAAGCTTTCTTT
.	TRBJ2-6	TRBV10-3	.	CAISESASSGVNVLTF	TGTGCCATCAGTGAGAGCGCCAGCTCTGGGGTCAACGTCCTGACTTTC
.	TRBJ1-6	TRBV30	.	CAWSVTVGGNSPLHF	TGTGCCTGGAGTGTAACAGTAGGGGGGAATTCACCCCTCCACTTT
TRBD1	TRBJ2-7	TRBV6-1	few	CASSLGTGTGSHEQDF	TGTGCCAGCAGTTTGGGAACCGGGACAGGGTCCCACGAGCAGGACTTC
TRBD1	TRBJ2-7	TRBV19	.	CASSIRGGESYEQYF	TGTGCCAGTAGTATACGAGGGGGCGAATCCTACGAGCAGTACTTC
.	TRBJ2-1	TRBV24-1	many	CATSDRTQGGGNEQFF	TGTGCCACCAGTGACCGAACCCAGGGAGGGGGAAATGAGCAGTTCTTC
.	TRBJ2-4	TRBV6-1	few	CASSEDRGRATKNIQYF	TGTGCCAGCAGTGAAGACAGAGGAAGGGCGACCAAAAACATTCAGTACTTC
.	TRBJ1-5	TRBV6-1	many	CASSPGPGDGQPQHF	TGTGCCAGCAGCCCGGGTCCAGGGGATGGTCAGCCCCAGCATTTT
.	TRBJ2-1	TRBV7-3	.	CASSPQATPSSYNEQFF	TGTGCCAGCAGCCCCCAGGCGACACCCAGCTCCTACAATGAGCAGTTCTTC
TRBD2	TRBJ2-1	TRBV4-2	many	CASSQDPGTSGRANEQFF	TGTGCCAGCAGCCAAGATCCCGGGACTAGCGGGAGGGCGAATGAGCAGTTCTTC
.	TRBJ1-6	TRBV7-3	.	CASSLRQELNSPLHF	TGTGCCAGCAGCTTAAGACAGGAGTTAAATTCACCCCTCCACTTT
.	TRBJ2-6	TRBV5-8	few	CASSPRGGGAGANVLTF	TGTGCCAGCAGCCCGAGAGGAGGGGGCGCTGGGGCCAACGTCCTGACTTTC
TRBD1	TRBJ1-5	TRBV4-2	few	CASSHGDREGQPQHF	TGTGCCAGCAGCCATGGAGACAGGGAGGGTCAGCCCCAGCATTTT
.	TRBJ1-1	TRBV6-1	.	CASRQHITPNTEAFF	TGTGCCAGCAGACAACACATAACACCGAACACTGAAGCTTTCTTT
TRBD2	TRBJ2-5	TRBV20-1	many	CSASPGLAGGPQETQYF	TGCAGTGCTAGTCCGGGACTAGCGGGGGGGCCCCAAGAGACCCAGTACTTC
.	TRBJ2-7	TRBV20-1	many	CSARRGRRGYEQYF	TGCAGTGCTAGGAGGGGGAGGAGGGGCTACGAGCAGTACTTC
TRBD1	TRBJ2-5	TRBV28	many	CASSSGTGRGETQYF	TGTGCCAGCAGTTCCGGGACAGGGCGTGGTGAGACCCAGTACTTC
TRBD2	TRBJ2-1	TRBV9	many	CASSVDLAGSYNEQFF	TGTGCCAGCAGCGTAGACTTAGCGGGCTCCTACAATGAGCAGTTCTTC
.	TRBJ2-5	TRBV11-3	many	CASSSELGRQETQYF	TGTGCCAGCAGCTCAGAACTAGGGAGACAAGAGACCCAGTACTTC
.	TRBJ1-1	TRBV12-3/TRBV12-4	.	CASSTGSSTEAFF	TGTGCCAGCAGTACAGGGTCTAGCACTGAAGCTTTCTTT
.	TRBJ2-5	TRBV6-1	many	CASSYGLPVETQYF	TGTGCCAGCAGTTACGGGTTGCCGGTGGAGACCCAGTACTTC
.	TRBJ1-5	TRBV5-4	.	CASSLGPANQPQHF	TGTGCCAGCAGCTTGGGGCCAGCAAATCAGCCCCAGCATTTT
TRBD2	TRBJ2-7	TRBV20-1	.	CSARELAGVKYEQYF	TGCAGTGCTAGAGAACTAGCGGGAGTTAAGTACGAGCAGTACTTC
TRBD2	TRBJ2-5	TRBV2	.	CASSEASSGSSDTQYF	TGTGCCAGCAGTGAAGCGTCTAGCGGGAGCTCCGATACCCAGTACTTC
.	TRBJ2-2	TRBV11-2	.	CASSNLRRDPGELFF	TGTGCCAGCAGCAACCTGAGACGGGATCCCGGGGAGCTGTTTTTT
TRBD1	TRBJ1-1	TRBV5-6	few	CASSLGDRGRITEAFF	TGTGCCAGCAGCTTGGGGGACAGGGGGCGCATCACTGAAGCTTTCTTT
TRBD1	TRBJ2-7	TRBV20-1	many	CSAIWGQGYEQYF	TGCAGTGCTATTTGGGGACAGGGCTACGAGCAGTACTTC
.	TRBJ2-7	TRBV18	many	CASSPQMGWEQYF	TGTGCCAGCTCACCACAGATGGGCTGGGAGCAGTACTTC
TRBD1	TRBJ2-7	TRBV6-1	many	CASSLDRGDEQYF	TGTGCCAGCAGCCTGGACAGGGGGGACGAGCAGTACTTC
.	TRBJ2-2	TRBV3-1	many	CASSQGPNTGELFF	TGTGCCAGCAGCCAAGGGCCTAACACCGGGGAGCTGTTTTTT
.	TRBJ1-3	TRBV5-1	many	CASSLEGPTSSGNTIYF	TGCGCCAGCAGCTTGGAGGGACCGACCAGCTCTGGAAACACCATATATTTT
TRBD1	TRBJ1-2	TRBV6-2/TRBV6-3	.	CASSSTGESNYGYTF	TGTGCCAGCAGTTCGACAGGGGAAAGCAACTATGGCTACACCTTC
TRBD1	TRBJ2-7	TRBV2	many	CASQGQVYEQYF	TGTGCCAGCCAGGGACAGGTCTACGAGCAGTACTTC
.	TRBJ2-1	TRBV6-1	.	CASTIVANSYNEQFF	TGTGCCAGCACGATTGTGGCGAATTCCTACAATGAGCAGTTCTTC
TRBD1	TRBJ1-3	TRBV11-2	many	CASSPLGQRRGNTIYF	TGTGCCAGCAGCCCCCTGGGACAGAGGCGAGGAAACACCATATATTTT
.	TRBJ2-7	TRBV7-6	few	CASSVQGGEQYF	TGTGCCAGCAGCGTACAGGGAGGGGAGCAGTACTTC
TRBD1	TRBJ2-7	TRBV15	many	CATSKSGDRAFPYEQYF	TGTGCCACCAGCAAATCCGGGGACAGGGCATTCCCCTACGAGCAGTACTTC
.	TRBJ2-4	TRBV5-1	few	CASSSDRILAKNIQYF	TGCGCCAGCAGCTCAGACAGGATACTAGCCAAAAACATTCAGTACTTC
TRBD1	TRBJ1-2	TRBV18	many	CASSPGTGKPSYGYTF	TGTGCCAGCTCACCAGGGACAGGGAAACCGTCCTATGGCTACACCTTC
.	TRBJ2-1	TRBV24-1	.	CATSDQGLDYNEQFF	TGTGCCACCAGTGATCAGGGACTGGACTACAATGAGCAGTTCTTC